This is a list of T cell receptor beta chains from one sample in a study of Ad26.COV2.S vaccination and SARS-CoV-2 variants. Generated by immunoSEQ multiplex PCR, the TCRdb table keeps only in-frame clones and is missing some. The sample carries about 470,000 clones, roughly 91% recorded once. The specimen was peripheral blood, collected in a trial of Ad26.COV2.S vaccine versus placebo. All receptors derive from a person aged 18-65 years who received the Ad26.COV2.S COVID-19 vaccine or a placebo. Both conserved end residues are part of each CDR3. A D gene is named only where the DNA matches it firmly. A clone size is listed for some rows: how often the clone was seen (once, few, many), or a class if it is expanded.

D: NA
V: TRBV7-3
J: TRBJ2-1
size: NA
DNA: TGTGCCAGCAGCTTAGTCGGTGGAGGTAGCTCCTACAATGAGCAGTTCTTC
CDR3: CASSLVGGGSSYNEQFF

D: TRBD2
V: TRBV11-3
J: TRBJ2-7
size: NA
DNA: TGTGCCAGCAGCTTAGATATAGCGGGGGATTCCTACGAGCAGTACTTC
CDR3: CASSLDIAGDSYEQYF

D: NA
V: TRBV7-3
J: TRBJ2-5
size: NA
DNA: TGTGCCAGCAGCCTAGGCAGGGGTCCTGTCCTGGAGACCCAGTACTTC
CDR3: CASSLGRGPVLETQYF

D: NA
V: TRBV28
J: TRBJ1-4
size: NA
DNA: TGTGCCAGCAGTTTAGACAGGCGTTTTAATGAAAAACTGTTTTTT
CDR3: CASSLDRRFNEKLFF

D: TRBD1
V: TRBV23-1
J: TRBJ2-7
size: NA
DNA: TGCGCCAGCAGGCGACAGGGTCGCTTGTACGAGCAGTACTTC
CDR3: CASRRQGRLYEQYF

D: NA
V: TRBV11-1
J: TRBJ1-2
size: NA
DNA: TGTGCCAGCAGCTTAGCAGGGCGGAACTATGGCTACACCTTC
CDR3: CASSLAGRNYGYTF

D: TRBD1
V: TRBV4-2
J: TRBJ1-1
size: NA
DNA: TGTGCCAGCAGCCCGGGACAGGGGGCAGACCTGAACACTGAAGCTTTCTTT
CDR3: CASSPGQGADLNTEAFF

D: TRBD2
V: TRBV5-1
J: TRBJ2-7
size: NA
DNA: TGCGCCAGCAGCCCTCGGACTAGCGGGAGAGACGAGCAGTACTTC
CDR3: CASSPRTSGRDEQYF

D: NA
V: TRBV5-1
J: TRBJ2-7
size: NA
DNA: TGCGCCAGCAGCTTAGATAGCGGCTCCTACGAGCAGTACTTC
CDR3: CASSLDSGSYEQYF

D: NA
V: TRBV11-2
J: TRBJ2-3
size: NA
DNA: TGTGCCAGCAGCTTAGGGACTCCTCTTGTGGATACGCAGTATTTT
CDR3: CASSLGTPLVDTQYF

D: NA
V: TRBV9
J: TRBJ2-7
size: NA
DNA: TGTGCCAGCAGCGTAGCGGGATCCCATTACGAGCAGTACTTC
CDR3: CASSVAGSHYEQYF

D: NA
V: TRBV18
J: TRBJ1-4
size: NA
DNA: TGTGCCAGCTCACCTTCCGCGGGTGAAAAACTGTTTTTT
CDR3: CASSPSAGEKLFF

D: TRBD1
V: TRBV14
J: TRBJ1-2
size: NA
DNA: TGTGCCAGCAGCCAAGCGGGGACAGCTAACTATGGCTACACCTTC
CDR3: CASSQAGTANYGYTF

D: TRBD2
V: TRBV4-1
J: TRBJ2-1
size: once
DNA: TGCGCCAGCAGCCACCCCTTAGCGGGAGGGCCTTTTAATGAGCAGTTCTTC
CDR3: CASSHPLAGGPFNEQFF

D: NA
V: TRBV6-5
J: TRBJ1-3
size: once
DNA: TGTGCCAGCAACAGGGCCTTCTCTGGAAACACCATATATTTT
CDR3: CASNRAFSGNTIYF

D: TRBD2
V: TRBV5-4
J: TRBJ2-2
size: NA
DNA: TGTGCCAGCAGTCGAACCGGGACTAGCGGGAGACGAGCCGGCGGGGAGCTGTTTTTT
CDR3: CASSRTGTSGRRAGGELFF

D: NA
V: TRBV11-2
J: TRBJ2-5
size: NA
DNA: TGTGCCAGCAGCTTAAATACCGGGATCCAAGAGACCCAGTACTTC
CDR3: CASSLNTGIQETQYF

D: TRBD2
V: TRBV7-9
J: TRBJ2-7
size: NA
DNA: TGTGCCAGCAGCACGCGGACTAGCGGGAGGGCTCTTCCCCGCGAGCAGTACTTC
CDR3: CASSTRTSGRALPREQYF

D: NA
V: TRBV9
J: TRBJ2-3
size: NA
DNA: TGTGCCAGCAGCGTATCTACGGGAGTTTTAGATACGCAGTATTTT
CDR3: CASSVSTGVLDTQYF

D: NA
V: TRBV12-3/TRBV12-4
J: TRBJ2-7
size: NA
DNA: TGTGCCAGCAGTTTAGAGGGGCCAGGGGAGCAGTACTTC
CDR3: CASSLEGPGEQYF

D: NA
V: TRBV6-5
J: TRBJ2-7
size: NA
DNA: TGTGCCAGCAGAAGGCGTATGTGGGAGCAGTACTTC
CDR3: CASRRRMWEQYF

D: NA
V: TRBV9
J: TRBJ2-3
size: NA
DNA: TGTGCCAGCAGCGTAGACACGGGAGCTTTTGTTGGTACGCAGTATTTT
CDR3: CASSVDTGAFVGTQYF

D: NA
V: TRBV6-2/TRBV6-3
J: TRBJ2-7
size: NA
DNA: TGTGCCAGCAGTTCACCGCGACAGGGACTCTACGAGCAGTACTTC
CDR3: CASSSPRQGLYEQYF

D: NA
V: TRBV10-1
J: TRBJ1-2
size: NA
DNA: TGCGCCAGCGGTGCCGTCGGAACATTTAACTATGGCTACACCTTC
CDR3: CASGAVGTFNYGYTF

D: TRBD2
V: TRBV28
J: TRBJ2-2
size: once
DNA: TGTGCCAGCAGTTTCCGACTAGCCGCTACCGGGGAGCTGTTTTTT
CDR3: CASSFRLAATGELFF

D: TRBD2
V: TRBV11-2
J: TRBJ2-1
size: NA
DNA: TGTGCCAGCAGCCTGGGGGGGGATAATAGCAATGAGCAGTTCTTC
CDR3: CASSLGGDNSNEQFF

D: TRBD2
V: TRBV7-6
J: TRBJ2-2
size: NA
DNA: TGTGCCAGCAGCTTAGAGTCTAGCGGGAGGTTGAACACCGGGGAGCTGTTTTTT
CDR3: CASSLESSGRLNTGELFF

D: NA
V: TRBV9
J: TRBJ1-3
size: NA
DNA: TGTGCCAGCAGCACCCAACATACACTTGGAAACACCATATATTTT
CDR3: CASSTQHTLGNTIYF

D: NA
V: TRBV15
J: TRBJ2-5
size: NA
DNA: TGTGCCACCAGCAGACTCAGAGGGGGTGAGACCCAGTACTTC
CDR3: CATSRLRGGETQYF

D: NA
V: TRBV9
J: TRBJ2-7
size: NA
DNA: TGTGCCAGCAGCGTGAATGTGGTTGCCAGCTCCTACGAGCAGTACTTC
CDR3: CASSVNVVASSYEQYF

D: TRBD2
V: TRBV27
J: TRBJ2-1
size: NA
DNA: TGTGCCAGCAGTTGGACTAGCGGGGACCTCTACAATGAGCAGTTCTTC
CDR3: CASSWTSGDLYNEQFF

D: NA
V: TRBV7-8
J: TRBJ1-2
size: NA
DNA: TGTGCCAGCAGCCCATTGAGACAGGCTATCTATGGCTACACCTTC
CDR3: CASSPLRQAIYGYTF

D: NA
V: TRBV28
J: TRBJ2-4
size: once
DNA: TGTGCCAGCGGAGCCAAAAACATTCAGTACTTC
CDR3: CASGAKNIQYF

D: NA
V: TRBV30
J: TRBJ2-5
size: NA
DNA: TGTGCCTGGAGTGTAACTAGCCAAGAGACCCAGTACTTC
CDR3: CAWSVTSQETQYF

D: NA
V: TRBV7-3
J: TRBJ2-1
size: NA
DNA: TGTGCCAGCAGCCCCCAGGCTCGAGACAATGAGCAGTTCTTC
CDR3: CASSPQARDNEQFF

D: TRBD1
V: TRBV4-3
J: TRBJ1-4
size: NA
DNA: TGCGCCAGCAGCCAGGACAGGGGGCCTAATGAAAAACTGTTTTTT
CDR3: CASSQDRGPNEKLFF

D: NA
V: TRBV9
J: TRBJ2-2
size: NA
DNA: TGTGCCAGCTCTCACCCGAGGGGCACCACGAACACCGGGGAGCTGTTTTTT
CDR3: CASSHPRGTTNTGELFF

D: TRBD1
V: TRBV7-9
J: TRBJ1-2
size: NA
DNA: TGTGCCAGCAGCCTATCGACAGGGAACTATGGCTACACCTTC
CDR3: CASSLSTGNYGYTF

D: TRBD2
V: TRBV10-3
J: TRBJ2-3
size: NA
DNA: TGTGCCATCAGTGAGTTGCCTAGCGGGAGGGTGGCAGATACGCAGTATTTT
CDR3: CAISELPSGRVADTQYF

D: NA
V: TRBV5-6
J: TRBJ2-7
size: NA
DNA: TGTGCCAGCAGCTTGTGGGGTTGGGACCACGAGCAGTACTTC
CDR3: CASSLWGWDHEQYF

D: NA
V: TRBV3-1/TRBV3-2
J: TRBJ2-7
size: NA
DNA: TGTGCCAGCAGCCAAGAATCACCGGGCAGGGAAGGCTACGAGCAGTACTTC
CDR3: CASSQESPGREGYEQYF

D: TRBD1
V: TRBV7-2
J: TRBJ1-2
size: NA
DNA: TGTGCCAGCAGCCTAACAGGGGGCAACTATGGCTACACCTTC
CDR3: CASSLTGGNYGYTF

D: TRBD2
V: TRBV27
J: TRBJ2-1
size: NA
DNA: TGTGCCAGCAGTTTAAGTAGCGGGAGTTGGAATGAGCAGTTCTTC
CDR3: CASSLSSGSWNEQFF

D: NA
V: TRBV6-2/TRBV6-3
J: TRBJ1-1
size: once
DNA: TGTGCCAGCAGTTACTCGACGTCGGCAGCCAACATGAACACTGAAGCTTTCTTT
CDR3: CASSYSTSAANMNTEAFF

D: NA
V: TRBV5-5
J: TRBJ2-3
size: NA
DNA: TGTGCCAGCAGCTTTCTGGGCTCAGATACGCAGTATTTT
CDR3: CASSFLGSDTQYF

D: TRBD2
V: TRBV19
J: TRBJ2-5
size: NA
DNA: TGTGCCAGTAGTATAGCCCTAGCGGGAGGCCCGTCGGTTGAGACCCAGTACTTC
CDR3: CASSIALAGGPSVETQYF

D: TRBD2
V: TRBV27
J: TRBJ2-3
size: NA
DNA: TGTGCCAGCAGTTTAGTGGGAGGGCCAGATACGCAGTATTTT
CDR3: CASSLVGGPDTQYF

D: TRBD2
V: TRBV12-5
J: TRBJ2-3
size: NA
DNA: TGTGCTAGTGGTTTGCAGACCGGGACTATCACAGATACGCAGTATTTT
CDR3: CASGLQTGTITDTQYF

D: TRBD2
V: TRBV9
J: TRBJ2-5
size: NA
DNA: TGTGCCAGCAGCGTCGTCGGGGGGGATCAAGAGACCCAGTACTTC
CDR3: CASSVVGGDQETQYF

D: NA
V: TRBV18
J: TRBJ2-3
size: NA
DNA: TGTGCCAGCTCACCTTCCTCGGGACTCATAACAAATACGCAGTATTTT
CDR3: CASSPSSGLITNTQYF

D: NA
V: TRBV4-1
J: TRBJ2-3
size: NA
DNA: TGCGCCAGCAGCCAAGGGGGAATAAGCGGAGACTTCACAGATACGCAGTATTTT
CDR3: CASSQGGISGDFTDTQYF

D: TRBD2
V: TRBV10-3
J: TRBJ2-5
size: NA
DNA: TGTGCCATCAGTGGGGCTAGCGGGTCCCAAGAGACCCAGTACTTC
CDR3: CAISGASGSQETQYF

D: NA
V: TRBV5-6
J: TRBJ2-7
size: NA
DNA: TGTGCCAGCAGCTCCGGGACATACTACGAGCAGTACTTC
CDR3: CASSSGTYYEQYF

D: NA
V: TRBV6-5
J: TRBJ1-1
size: NA
DNA: TGTGCCAGCAGAAACAGGGTCGCTGAAGCTTTCTTT
CDR3: CASRNRVAEAFF